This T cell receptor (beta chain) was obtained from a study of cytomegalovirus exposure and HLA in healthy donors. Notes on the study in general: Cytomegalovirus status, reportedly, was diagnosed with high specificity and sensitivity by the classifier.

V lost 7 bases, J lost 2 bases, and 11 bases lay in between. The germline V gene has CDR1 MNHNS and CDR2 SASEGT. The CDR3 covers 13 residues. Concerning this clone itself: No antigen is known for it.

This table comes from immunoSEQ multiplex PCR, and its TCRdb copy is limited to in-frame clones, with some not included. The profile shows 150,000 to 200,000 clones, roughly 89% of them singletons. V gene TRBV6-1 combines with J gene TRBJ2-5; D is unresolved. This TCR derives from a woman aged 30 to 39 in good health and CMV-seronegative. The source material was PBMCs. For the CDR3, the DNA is TGTGCCAGCACCCATGAAGCTCAAGAGACCCAGTACTTC. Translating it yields CASTHEAQETQYF.